These T cell receptor beta chains were read from a single sample in a study of control samples from healthy donors and cancer patients. The table came from immunoSEQ multiplex PCR; TCRdb's copy has only in-frame clones and leaves some out. The sample comprises about 160,000 clones, more than 85% of which are singletons, and more than 4.5% rests with the top ten. Sequenced input: blood. These receptor sequences come from a man aged 18 to 29 in good health. Each CDR3 is given with its conserved first and last residue. D genes are given only for firm matches. Size values are once, few and many counts, or a class for expanded clones, and some rows have none.

clone size	J gene	V gene	CDR3 length	D gene	CDR3 DNA	CDR3 protein
.	TRBJ2-1	TRBV13	14	.	TGTGCCAGCAGCTTTTTAACCGGGTTGAGTGAGCAGTTCTTC	CASSFLTGLSEQFF
.	TRBJ1-2	TRBV27	13	.	TGTGCCAGCAGTTTGAAGGGTAACTATGGCTACACCTTC	CASSLKGNYGYTF
.	TRBJ2-7	TRBV27	15	TRBD1	TGTGCCAGCAGTCGGCGCAGGGGGATGTTCGACGAGCAGTACTTC	CASSRRRGMFDEQYF
.	TRBJ1-3	TRBV28	15	.	TGTGCCAGCAGTACCCTCGGACGGCCTGGAAACACCATATATTTT	CASSTLGRPGNTIYF
.	TRBJ2-1	TRBV4-2	13	.	TGTGCCAGCAGCCAAGTAGCAGATAATGAGCAGTTCTTC	CASSQVADNEQFF
.	TRBJ1-2	TRBV7-9	15	TRBD1	TGTGCCAGCAGCTCAAGGGACAGGGGGTTTTCTGGCTACACCTTC	CASSSRDRGFSGYTF
.	TRBJ2-3	TRBV6-5	14	TRBD1	TGTGCCAGCAGTTTCGGACAGGCGACAGATACGCAGTATTTT	CASSFGQATDTQYF
once	TRBJ1-2	TRBV5-1	16	.	TGCGCCAGCAGCTTGGCCGCCTTCCGAGGGGTTTATGGCTACACCTTC	CASSLAAFRGVYGYTF
.	TRBJ1-2	TRBV9	15	TRBD1	TGTGCCAGCAGCGTGGGACAGGCAGGTGGCTATGGCTACACCTTC	CASSVGQAGGYGYTF
once	TRBJ1-2	TRBV27	13	.	TGTGCCAGCAGTGCCAGGACAGTCTATGGCTACACCTTC	CASSARTVYGYTF
.	TRBJ2-7	TRBV30	15	.	TGTGCCTGGAGTTGGGATTTAGGACAGAACTACGAGCAGTACTTC	CAWSWDLGQNYEQYF
.	TRBJ2-7	TRBV5-1	14	TRBD2	TGCGCCAGCAGCTTGCGGGGGGGAGGAGACGAGCAGTACTTC	CASSLRGGGDEQYF
few	TRBJ1-1	TRBV4-1	14	.	TGCGCCAGCAGCCCGTCTTTGGGGAACACTGAAGCTTTCTTT	CASSPSLGNTEAFF
.	TRBJ1-1	TRBV6-5	14	.	TGTGCCAGCAGCTCCTCGTTCCAGCCCACTGAAGCTTTCTTT	CASSSSFQPTEAFF
.	TRBJ1-1	TRBV5-1	14	.	TGCGCCAGCAGCTTGAAACACCTGAACACTGAAGCTTTCTTT	CASSLKHLNTEAFF
.	TRBJ1-1	TRBV28	15	.	TGTGCCAGCAGTTCGCCCGACAGGATGAACACTGAAGCTTTCTTT	CASSSPDRMNTEAFF
.	TRBJ2-7	TRBV7-8	14	TRBD1	TGTGCCAGCAGCCCTCGACAGGGTGTTACGGAGCAGTACTTC	CASSPRQGVTEQYF
.	TRBJ2-4	TRBV5-1	18	.	TGCGCCAGCAGCGCCCTTCCCGGGACAAACGTAGCCAAAAACATTCAGTACTTC	CASSALPGTNVAKNIQYF
once	TRBJ1-1	TRBV6-2/TRBV6-3	14	.	TGTGCCAGCAGTTACTGGGCAGGGAACACTGAAGCTTTCTTT	CASSYWAGNTEAFF
.	TRBJ1-1	TRBV10-1	14	.	TGCGCCAGCAGTGAGTATAGGGGTGCTACTGAAGCTTTCTTT	CASSEYRGATEAFF
.	TRBJ2-7	TRBV5-1	14	.	TGCGCCAGCAGCTTGGGACTCTCCTCCTACGAGCAGTACTTC	CASSLGLSSYEQYF
.	TRBJ2-2	TRBV7-3	13	.	TGTGCCAGCAGCTTAAGGTGGAGCGGGGAGCTGTTTTTT	CASSLRWSGELFF
.	TRBJ2-7	TRBV9	13	.	TGTGCCAGCAGCGTAGGTATATCCTACGAGCAGTACTTC	CASSVGISYEQYF
.	TRBJ2-3	TRBV5-6	17	TRBD2	TGTGCCAGCAGCTTATACGGCTGGCGGGGGGAAACAGATACGCAGTATTTT	CASSLYGWRGETDTQYF
.	TRBJ1-1	TRBV5-1	15	.	TGCGCCAGCAGCCCAGGGCGAGACAGGAACACTGAAGCTTTCTTT	CASSPGRDRNTEAFF
once	TRBJ2-1	TRBV19	15	.	TGTGCCAGTAGTATAACGGGATCCTCCTACAATGAGCAGTTCTTC	CASSITGSSYNEQFF
.	TRBJ1-3	TRBV2	12	.	TGTGCCAGCAGTGAATTGGCATACACCATATATTTT	CASSELAYTIYF
once	TRBJ1-2	TRBV7-6	12	.	TGTGCCAGCAGCTCATCTCCCTATGGCTACACCTTC	CASSSSPYGYTF
.	TRBJ1-5	TRBV15	13	.	TGTGCCACCAGCAGGGGGCAGAAGCAGCCCCAGCATTTT	CATSRGQKQPQHF
.	TRBJ1-2	TRBV30	15	TRBD1	TGTGCCTGGAGTGCAGGGACAGGGTCCAACTATGGCTACACCTTC	CAWSAGTGSNYGYTF